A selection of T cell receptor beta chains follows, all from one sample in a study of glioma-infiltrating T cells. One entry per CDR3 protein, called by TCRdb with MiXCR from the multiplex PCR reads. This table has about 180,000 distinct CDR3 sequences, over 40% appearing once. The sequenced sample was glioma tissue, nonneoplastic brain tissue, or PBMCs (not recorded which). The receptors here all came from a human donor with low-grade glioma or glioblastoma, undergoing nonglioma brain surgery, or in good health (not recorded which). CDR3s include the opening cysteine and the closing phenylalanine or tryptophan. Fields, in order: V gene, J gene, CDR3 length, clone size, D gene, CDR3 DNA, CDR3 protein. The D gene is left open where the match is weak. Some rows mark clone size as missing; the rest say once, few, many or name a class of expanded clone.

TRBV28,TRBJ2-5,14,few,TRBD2,TGTGCCAGCACCTTCGGACTAGCGGGTGAGACCCAGTACTTC,CASTFGLAGETQYF
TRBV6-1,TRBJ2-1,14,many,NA,TGTGCCAGCGCAAATAGGACCCTCCACAATGAGCAGTTCTTC,CASANRTLHNEQFF
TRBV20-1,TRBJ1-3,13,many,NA,TGCAGTGCTACATCGGGCGATGGAAACACCATATATTTT,CSATSGDGNTIYF
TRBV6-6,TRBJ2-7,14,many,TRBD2,TGTGCCAGCAGTTACGGACTAGCGGGAGACGAGCAGTACTTC,CASSYGLAGDEQYF
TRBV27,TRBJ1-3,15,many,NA,TGTGCCAGCAGTTTATCAAGGGCAACTGGAAACACCATATATTTT,CASSLSRATGNTIYF
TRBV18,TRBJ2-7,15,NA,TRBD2,TGTGCCAGCTCACCACCGACTAGCGGGAAGAATGAGCAGTACTTC,CASSPPTSGKNEQYF
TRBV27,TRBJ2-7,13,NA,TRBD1,TGTGCCAGCAGAGGACAGGGAGGAACCGATCAGCACTTC,CASRGQGGTDQHF
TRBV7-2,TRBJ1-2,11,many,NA,TGTGCCAGCAGCTTAGGTCCTGGCTACACCTTC,CASSLGPGYTF
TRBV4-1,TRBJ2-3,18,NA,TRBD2,TGCGCCAGCAGCCGCGGGACTAGCGGGAGGTCGATAACAGATACGCAGTATTTT,CASSRGTSGRSITDTQYF
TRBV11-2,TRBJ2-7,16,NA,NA,TGTGCCAGCACCAATAGCGCCCAGGAGGTCTCCTACGAGCAGTACTTC,CASTNSAQEVSYEQYF
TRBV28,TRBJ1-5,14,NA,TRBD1,TGTGCCAGCAGCCGACAGGGTAGCAATCAGCCCCAGCATTTT,CASSRQGSNQPQHF
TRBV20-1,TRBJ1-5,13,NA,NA,TGCAGTGCTAGACTACAGGAGGTCCAGCTCCAGCATTTT,CSARLQEVQLQHF
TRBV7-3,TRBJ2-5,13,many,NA,TGTGCCAGCAGCCCCTCCCCAACCGAGACCCAGTACTTC,CASSPSPTETQYF
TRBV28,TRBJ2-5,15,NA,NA,TGTGCCAGCAGTTTATCCCGGGGCCTCCAAGAGACCCAGTACTTC,CASSLSRGLQETQYF
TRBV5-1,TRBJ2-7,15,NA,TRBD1,TGCGACAGCAGCACGACAGGGGGAGGTCCGTACGAGCAGTACTTC,CDSSTTGGGPYEQYF
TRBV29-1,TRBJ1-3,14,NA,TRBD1,TGCAGCGTTACCTCGACAGGGTCTGGAAACACCATATATTTT,CSVTSTGSGNTIYF
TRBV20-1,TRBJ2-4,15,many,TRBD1,TGCAGTGCTAGTAGTCAGGGGGCAGCCAAAAACATTCAGTACTTC,CSASSQGAAKNIQYF
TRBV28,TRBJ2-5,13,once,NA,TGTGCCAGCAGTTTTCGGTCTGGGGAGACTCGGTACTTC,CASSFRSGETRYF
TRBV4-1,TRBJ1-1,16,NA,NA,TGCGCCAGCATCCCTAGGACAGACCCAAGGAACACTGAAGCTTTCTTT,CASIPRTDPRNTEAFF
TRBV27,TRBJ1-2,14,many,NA,TGTGCCAGCAGCGCCACGGACTCCACCTATGGCTACACCTTC,CASSATDSTYGYTF
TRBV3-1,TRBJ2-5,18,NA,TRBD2,TGTGCCAGCAGCCAAGATAAGATTGTGGGAGGGCCGTGGAAGACCCAGTACTTC,CASSQDKIVGGPWKTQYF
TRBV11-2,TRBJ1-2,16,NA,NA,TGTGCCAGCAGCCGAGAATCCGGGACACCAAACTATGGCTACACCTTC,CASSRESGTPNYGYTF
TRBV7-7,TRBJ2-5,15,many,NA,TGTGCCAGCAGCCCCGATGGGACGGTCCAAGAGACCCAGTACTTC,CASSPDGTVQETQYF
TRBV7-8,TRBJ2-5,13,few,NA,TGTGCCAGCAGCTTCGGCGGAGGAGAGACCCAGTACTTC,CASSFGGGETQYF
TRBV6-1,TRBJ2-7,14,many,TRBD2,TGTGCCAGCAGTACCCGGGGGGGAGACTACGAGCAGTACTTC,CASSTRGGDYEQYF
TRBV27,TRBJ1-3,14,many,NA,TGTGCCAGCAGTCCCACAGAGCCTGGAAACACCATATATTTT,CASSPTEPGNTIYF
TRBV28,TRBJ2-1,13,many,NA,TGTGCCAGCAGTTTATCTGTCGGTTGGGTCACGGGGTTC,CASSLSVGWVTGF
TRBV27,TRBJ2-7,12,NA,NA,TGTGCCAGCAGCTTAAATATCAACGAGCAGTACTTC,CASSLNINEQYF
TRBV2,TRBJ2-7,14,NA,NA,TGTGCCAGCAGTGAAGCTGCGGGGAACTACGAGCAGTACTTC,CASSEAAGNYEQYF
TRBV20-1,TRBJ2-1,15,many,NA,TGCAGTGCACAATCCCTGGCCTACAGGGACGATGAGCAGTTCTTC,CSAQSLAYRDDEQFF
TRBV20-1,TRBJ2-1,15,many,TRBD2,TGCAGTGCTGCCCCGCTAGCGGGAAATTACAATGAGCAGTTCTTC,CSAAPLAGNYNEQFF
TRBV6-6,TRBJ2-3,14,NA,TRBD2,TGTGCGAGCAAGCCGGGACTAGGGTCAGATAGGCAGTATTTT,CASKPGLGSDRQYF